A selection of T cell receptor beta chains follows, all from one sample in a study of vaccination and CD4 T cells after COVID-19. MiXCR was run by TCRdb on the PCR reads, yielding one entry per CDR3 protein. The top ten hold about a tenth of the sample, which has some 25,000 distinct CDR3 sequences, approximately 37% seen once. These receptors have no identified antigens. Sequenced sample: CD4+ T cells from blood, cultured in vitro. Every receptor here comes from a human donor who had recovered from COVID-19. The CDR3 runs from the conserved cysteine through the conserved F or W. The order of the fields is J gene, V gene, clone size, D gene, CDR3 DNA, CDR3 protein. A D gene is named only where the DNA matches it firmly. The size field is filled for only some rows; it gives once, few, many or a size class.

j_gene: TRBJ2-1
v_gene: TRBV6-4
abundance: few
d_gene: TRBD1
CDR3nt: TGTGCCAGCAGTGACTCGGTACGACAGGGGAACAATGAGCAGTTCTTC
CDR3aa: CASSDSVRQGNNEQFF

j_gene: TRBJ1-6
v_gene: TRBV6-2/TRBV6-3
abundance: NA
d_gene: NA
CDR3nt: TGTGCCAGCAGGGGGGGGGGCTGGAATTCACCCCTCCACTTT
CDR3aa: CASRGGGWNSPLHF

j_gene: TRBJ1-2
v_gene: TRBV6-2/TRBV6-3
abundance: few
d_gene: NA
CDR3nt: TGTGCCAGCAGTTACTACCGGGAGGGAGGCTACACCTTC
CDR3aa: CASSYYREGGYTF

j_gene: TRBJ2-3
v_gene: TRBV7-3
abundance: NA
d_gene: NA
CDR3nt: TGTGCCAGCAGCGGGGGGAGCACAGATACGCAGTATTTT
CDR3aa: CASSGGSTDTQYF

j_gene: TRBJ1-6
v_gene: TRBV7-3
abundance: few
d_gene: TRBD1
CDR3nt: TGTGCCAGCAGCGTCGGGACAGGGTTATTTTCACCCCTCCACTTT
CDR3aa: CASSVGTGLFSPLHF

j_gene: TRBJ2-5
v_gene: TRBV9
abundance: NA
d_gene: TRBD1
CDR3nt: TGTGCCAGCAGCGTAGGGACAGGGGGACGTGACCAGTACTTC
CDR3aa: CASSVGTGGRDQYF

j_gene: TRBJ1-5
v_gene: TRBV2
abundance: few
d_gene: NA
CDR3nt: TGTGCCAGCAGTGACAGGTGGACGAATCAGCCCCAGCATTTT
CDR3aa: CASSDRWTNQPQHF

j_gene: TRBJ2-5
v_gene: TRBV20-1
abundance: NA
d_gene: TRBD2
CDR3nt: TGCAGTGCTAGAGCTGGAATAGCGGGGCGTGAGGAGACCCAGTACTTC
CDR3aa: CSARAGIAGREETQYF

j_gene: TRBJ2-5
v_gene: TRBV12-3/TRBV12-4
abundance: NA
d_gene: NA
CDR3nt: TGTGCCAGCAGCTTAGGGACGGAGACCCAGTACTTC
CDR3aa: CASSLGTETQYF

j_gene: TRBJ2-1
v_gene: TRBV20-1
abundance: NA
d_gene: TRBD1
CDR3nt: TGCAGTGCTAGAGATCCCTCTGTGAGTAGACAGGGCTACAATGAGCAGTTCTTC
CDR3aa: CSARDPSVSRQGYNEQFF

j_gene: TRBJ2-5
v_gene: TRBV2
abundance: NA
d_gene: NA
CDR3nt: TGTGCCAGCAGTGTTAGTTCGGAGACCCAGTACTTC
CDR3aa: CASSVSSETQYF

j_gene: TRBJ2-1
v_gene: TRBV28
abundance: NA
d_gene: TRBD1
CDR3nt: TGTGCCAGCAGACTAACAACAGGGGGTCGCGAGCAGTTCTTC
CDR3aa: CASRLTTGGREQFF

j_gene: TRBJ2-2
v_gene: TRBV28
abundance: few
d_gene: NA
CDR3nt: TGTGCCGTCACGGGACACTCCACTTACACCGGGGAGCTGTTTTTT
CDR3aa: CAVTGHSTYTGELFF

j_gene: TRBJ1-2
v_gene: TRBV5-4
abundance: NA
d_gene: NA
CDR3nt: TGTGCCAGCAGCTTCCCCAGGGACTATGGCTACACCTTC
CDR3aa: CASSFPRDYGYTF

j_gene: TRBJ2-2
v_gene: TRBV28
abundance: few
d_gene: TRBD2
CDR3nt: TGTGCCAGCAGTTTGGCGGGGGGCAGGGACACCGGGGAGCTGTTTTTT
CDR3aa: CASSLAGGRDTGELFF

j_gene: TRBJ1-1
v_gene: TRBV10-3
abundance: NA
d_gene: NA
CDR3nt: TGTGCCATCTCGCTTGGAGGGGAGAACACTGAAGCTTTCTTT
CDR3aa: CAISLGGENTEAFF

j_gene: TRBJ1-2
v_gene: TRBV19
abundance: NA
d_gene: NA
CDR3nt: TGTGCCAGTAGTATAAACTTTGCGGACCATGGCTACACCTTC
CDR3aa: CASSINFADHGYTF

j_gene: TRBJ2-5
v_gene: TRBV25-1
abundance: NA
d_gene: TRBD2
CDR3nt: TGTGCCAGCAGTGTGGCGGGAGTGAGGAAGACCCAGTACTTC
CDR3aa: CASSVAGVRKTQYF

j_gene: TRBJ2-3
v_gene: TRBV29-1
abundance: NA
d_gene: TRBD1
CDR3nt: TGCAGCGTAGGGACAGGGGGCACAGATACGCAGTATTTT
CDR3aa: CSVGTGGTDTQYF

j_gene: TRBJ2-4
v_gene: TRBV15
abundance: once
d_gene: NA
CDR3nt: TGTGCCACCAGCAGAGATCCGGGGGCTGAGAACATTCAGCACTTC
CDR3aa: CATSRDPGAENIQHF

j_gene: TRBJ2-7
v_gene: TRBV7-2
abundance: NA
d_gene: TRBD1
CDR3nt: TGTGCCAGCAGCGGGGGCCGGGACAGCGCCTACGAGCAGTACTTC
CDR3aa: CASSGGRDSAYEQYF

j_gene: TRBJ2-7
v_gene: TRBV28
abundance: NA
d_gene: NA
CDR3nt: TGTGCCAGCCTGGGGGCTTCCTACGAGCAGTACTTC
CDR3aa: CASLGASYEQYF

j_gene: TRBJ2-1
v_gene: TRBV11-1
abundance: once
d_gene: NA
CDR3nt: TGTGCCAGCAGCCAGCCGCGGCGGCGGCCAACGGTAGGTGAGCAGTTCTTC
CDR3aa: CASSQPRRRPTVGEQFF

j_gene: TRBJ2-1
v_gene: TRBV7-2
abundance: NA
d_gene: NA
CDR3nt: TGTGCCAGCAGCCTCAATACTTACAATGAGCAGTTCTTC
CDR3aa: CASSLNTYNEQFF

j_gene: TRBJ2-7
v_gene: TRBV29-1
abundance: NA
d_gene: NA
CDR3nt: TGCAGCGTTGAAGGGCGATTCTCCTACGAGCAGTACTTC
CDR3aa: CSVEGRFSYEQYF

j_gene: TRBJ2-7
v_gene: TRBV6-5
abundance: few
d_gene: TRBD1
CDR3nt: TGTGCCAGCAGTTACTCAGGACAGGTGGCCTCCTACGAGCAGTACTTC
CDR3aa: CASSYSGQVASYEQYF

j_gene: TRBJ1-4
v_gene: TRBV27
abundance: few
d_gene: TRBD1
CDR3nt: TGTGCCAGTCGCCTGGGACAGTGGGATGAAAAACTGTTTTTT
CDR3aa: CASRLGQWDEKLFF

j_gene: TRBJ2-3
v_gene: TRBV11-3
abundance: NA
d_gene: NA
CDR3nt: TGTGCCAGCAGTTTCTTTCGGACAGACCTCACAGATACGCAGTATTTT
CDR3aa: CASSFFRTDLTDTQYF

j_gene: TRBJ2-6
v_gene: TRBV6-1
abundance: NA
d_gene: NA
CDR3nt: TGTGCCAGCAGTCTGAGAAGTCCCGGGACATATTCTGGGGCCAACGTCCTGACTTTC
CDR3aa: CASSLRSPGTYSGANVLTF

j_gene: TRBJ2-3
v_gene: TRBV4-2
abundance: NA
d_gene: NA
CDR3nt: TGTGCCAGCAGCCAATCATGGGTTGGGGCAGATACGCAGTATTTT
CDR3aa: CASSQSWVGADTQYF

j_gene: TRBJ1-1
v_gene: TRBV19
abundance: NA
d_gene: NA
CDR3nt: TGTGCCAGTAGTATAGACGGACGGAACACTGAAGCTTTCTTT
CDR3aa: CASSIDGRNTEAFF

j_gene: TRBJ2-3
v_gene: TRBV25-1
abundance: NA
d_gene: NA
CDR3nt: TGTGCCAGCACGAGCTCCAGACACACAGATACGCAGTATTTT
CDR3aa: CASTSSRHTDTQYF

j_gene: TRBJ2-7
v_gene: TRBV11-2
abundance: NA
d_gene: NA
CDR3nt: TGTGCCAGCAGCTTAGGTGGGTTCGGGGGAGTGTTTTACGAGCAGTACTTC
CDR3aa: CASSLGGFGGVFYEQYF

j_gene: TRBJ2-5
v_gene: TRBV28
abundance: NA
d_gene: TRBD2
CDR3nt: TGTGCCAGCAGTTTATCTGGCGGGAGAGGGACCCAGTACTTC
CDR3aa: CASSLSGGRGTQYF

j_gene: TRBJ1-2
v_gene: TRBV24-1
abundance: NA
d_gene: NA
CDR3nt: TGTGCCACCAGTGCGAGGGGGGCGCATGGCTACACCTTC
CDR3aa: CATSARGAHGYTF

j_gene: TRBJ2-1
v_gene: TRBV20-1
abundance: NA
d_gene: NA
CDR3nt: TGCAGTGCCCTTCCCCGGGTTGGGGGGTACAATGAGCAGTTCTTC
CDR3aa: CSALPRVGGYNEQFF

j_gene: TRBJ2-7
v_gene: TRBV7-6
abundance: NA
d_gene: TRBD1
CDR3nt: TGTGCCAGCAGCCTAGGGACAGCCTACGAGCAGTACTTC
CDR3aa: CASSLGTAYEQYF

j_gene: TRBJ2-7
v_gene: TRBV19
abundance: NA
d_gene: TRBD1
CDR3nt: TGTGCCAGTAGTCCCGGACAGGGACCCTACGAGCAGTACTTC
CDR3aa: CASSPGQGPYEQYF

j_gene: TRBJ2-2
v_gene: TRBV10-3
abundance: NA
d_gene: NA
CDR3nt: TGTGCCATCAGTGAACGGGACATGGGCACCGGGGAGCTGTTTTTT
CDR3aa: CAISERDMGTGELFF

j_gene: TRBJ1-1
v_gene: TRBV20-1
abundance: few
d_gene: NA
CDR3nt: TGCAGTGCTCACGACAGGATGGCTGAAGCTTTCTTT
CDR3aa: CSAHDRMAEAFF

j_gene: TRBJ2-7
v_gene: TRBV6-1
abundance: NA
d_gene: TRBD1
CDR3nt: TGTGCCAGCAGGGCCGGGACAGGGACCTACGAGCAGTACTTC
CDR3aa: CASRAGTGTYEQYF

j_gene: TRBJ2-1
v_gene: TRBV6-1
abundance: NA
d_gene: NA
CDR3nt: TGTGCCAGCAGTGAAAGGGTGTCCCCTATTATGGGTGAGCAGTTCTTC
CDR3aa: CASSERVSPIMGEQFF

j_gene: TRBJ1-2
v_gene: TRBV7-9
abundance: few
d_gene: TRBD1
CDR3nt: TGTGCCAGCAGCTTATTTAAGGGGGCGTTAGACTATGGCTACACCTTC
CDR3aa: CASSLFKGALDYGYTF

j_gene: TRBJ2-5
v_gene: TRBV14
abundance: NA
d_gene: NA
CDR3nt: TGTGCCAGCAGCCAAGAATGGGCGGGACACCGACCAGTTCAGTGGAGGCACGAGACCCAGTACTTC
CDR3aa: CASSQEWAGHRPVQWRHETQYF

j_gene: TRBJ2-5
v_gene: TRBV18
abundance: NA
d_gene: NA
CDR3nt: TGTGCCAGCTCCCTTGACTTCCAGCGGGCCCAAGAGACCCAGTACTTC
CDR3aa: CASSLDFQRAQETQYF

j_gene: TRBJ2-1
v_gene: TRBV20-1
abundance: NA
d_gene: TRBD1
CDR3nt: TGCAGTGCTAGATCAGGGGGCGATTGGAATGAGCAGTTCTTC
CDR3aa: CSARSGGDWNEQFF

j_gene: TRBJ2-2
v_gene: TRBV7-2
abundance: few
d_gene: NA
CDR3nt: TGTGCCAGCAGCCCGAGGATTCCAGGGTTCACCGGGGAGCTGTTTTTT
CDR3aa: CASSPRIPGFTGELFF

j_gene: TRBJ1-3
v_gene: TRBV6-1
abundance: NA
d_gene: NA
CDR3nt: TGTGCCAGCAGTGAAGCGGTCGGCGGAAACACCATATATTTT
CDR3aa: CASSEAVGGNTIYF

j_gene: TRBJ2-7
v_gene: TRBV20-1
abundance: NA
d_gene: NA
CDR3nt: TGCAGTGCTAGCGGTTTCGGCGGAGATTACGAGCAGTACTTC
CDR3aa: CSASGFGGDYEQYF

j_gene: TRBJ1-5
v_gene: TRBV9
abundance: NA
d_gene: TRBD1
CDR3nt: TGTGCCAGCAGCGCGGAGGACAGGGGGCACAATCAGCCCCAGCATTTT
CDR3aa: CASSAEDRGHNQPQHF

j_gene: TRBJ2-5
v_gene: TRBV7-2
abundance: NA
d_gene: TRBD2
CDR3nt: TGTGCCAGCAGCTCTATAAGCGGGAGGGCCAGGGAGACCCAGTACTTC
CDR3aa: CASSSISGRARETQYF

j_gene: TRBJ1-5
v_gene: TRBV6-1
abundance: few
d_gene: NA
CDR3nt: TGTGCCAGCACCCCGGCCGTAAAGCCCCAGCATTTT
CDR3aa: CASTPAVKPQHF

j_gene: TRBJ1-2
v_gene: TRBV6-5
abundance: NA
d_gene: NA
CDR3nt: TGTGCCAGCAGTTACTCGAAGGAATCCCCGCGAGGCTACACCTTC
CDR3aa: CASSYSKESPRGYTF

j_gene: TRBJ1-5
v_gene: TRBV12-3/TRBV12-4
abundance: NA
d_gene: NA
CDR3nt: TGTGCCAGCAGTTTACTGTACGATCGGCCCCAGCATTTT
CDR3aa: CASSLLYDRPQHF

j_gene: TRBJ2-3
v_gene: TRBV15
abundance: NA
d_gene: NA
CDR3nt: TGTGCCACCAGCAGGGATTTGCAGGGAACGCAGTATTTT
CDR3aa: CATSRDLQGTQYF

j_gene: TRBJ2-7
v_gene: TRBV27
abundance: NA
d_gene: NA
CDR3nt: TGTGCCAGCCGCCACTACGAGCAGTACTTC
CDR3aa: CASRHYEQYF

j_gene: TRBJ2-5
v_gene: TRBV4-1
abundance: few
d_gene: NA
CDR3nt: TGCGCCAGCAGCCCGACGGGACAAGAGACCCAGTACTTC
CDR3aa: CASSPTGQETQYF

j_gene: TRBJ1-2
v_gene: TRBV5-1
abundance: NA
d_gene: NA
CDR3nt: TGCGCCAGCAGCCTCCGAGCGGCGGCTAGTGGCTATGGCTACACCTTC
CDR3aa: CASSLRAAASGYGYTF

j_gene: TRBJ2-7
v_gene: TRBV20-1
abundance: few
d_gene: TRBD1
CDR3nt: TGCAGTGCCGTCCTCAGGGGGCCGGGGGAGCAGTACTTC
CDR3aa: CSAVLRGPGEQYF